The 19 T cell receptor beta chains below were found in one sample sequenced in a study of T cells in narcolepsy. Generated by immunoSEQ multiplex PCR, the TCRdb table keeps only in-frame clones and is missing some. The table includes about 41,000 clones, about 91% detected once. Sequencing was performed on CD45RA- memory CD4+ T cells from PBMCs. The receptor source for this set is a human donor with narcolepsy.

This chain uses TRBV11-3 with TRBJ1-2; no clear D. Trimming shortened V by 5 bases and J by 8 bases, and 12 bases separated the two germline ends. The CDR3 has 12 residues. Germline values: CDR1 SGHNT, CDR2 YENEEA. CDR3 bases: TGTGCCAGCAGCCCACCATCGGAAGGCTACACCTTC. This codes for CASSPPSEGYTF.

The chain uses TRBV5-1 and TRBJ2-1; 7 nucleotides match TRBD2. V lost 0 bases to trimming and J lost 2 bases; unmatched junction nucleotides: 2. The CDR3 contains 15 residues. Germline loops: CDR1 SGHRS, CDR2 YFSETQ. The CDR3 DNA reads TGCGCCAGCAGCTTGGGCGGGAGCCCCTACAATGAGCAGTTCTTC. It codes for CASSLGGSPYNEQFF.

Turning to this clone: Other nucleotide sequences in the sample specify the same CDR3. This rearrangement joins TRBV18 to TRBJ2-7; 9 nucleotides align to TRBD2. Trimming at V came to 6 bases and at J to 2 bases, leaving 14 bases not matched to a gene. Germline assignment: CDR1 KGHSH and CDR2 LQKENI. This CDR3 has 17 residues. The CDR3 DNA reads TGTGCCAGCTCGCCCCTGGGTTGGACTAGCGCCACCTACGAGCAGTACTTC. Translation gives CASSPLGWTSATYEQYF.

The V call is TRBV7-3, the J call TRBJ2-1, with D tentatively TRBD1 or TRBD2 (5 bases each). The length of the CDR3 is 15 residues. V was shortened by 6 bases and J by 9 bases, with 21 bases between the two germline ends. CDR1 is SGHTA and CDR2 is FQGTGA in the germline V gene. The CDR3 DNA reads TGTGCCAGCAGGGGGAGCCGGACATTCGACAGTGAGCAGTTCTTC. Translation gives CASRGSRTFDSEQFF.

The chain has TRBV10-3 and TRBJ2-3, with 9 bases fitting TRBD2. Germline loops: CDR1 ENHRY, CDR2 SYGVKD. The CDR3 spans 16 residues. The J segment lost 3 bases and the V segment lost 3 bases, leaving 7 bases of the junction unmatched. CDR3: CAISDGSGRRTDTQYF. The CDR3 DNA reads as TGTGCCATCAGTGATGGTAGCGGGAGAAGGACAGATACGCAGTATTTT.

The V gene is TRBV7-2, the J gene TRBJ2-4; D is undetermined. CDR3 length: 16 amino acids. Germline V gives CDR1 SGHTA, CDR2 FQGNSA. The V and J ends lost 1 base and 0 bases respectively, with 10 bases between them. CDR3 amino acids: CASSLEYRLAKNIQYF. In DNA, the CDR3 is TGTGCCAGCAGCTTAGAGTACCGTCTAGCCAAAAACATTCAGTACTTC.

This sequence joins TRBV5-6 and TRBJ1-5; possibly TRBD1 for D (5 bases). The V gene lost 2 bases and the J gene lost 2 bases, with 11 bases spanning the gap. Looked up from germline, CDR1 is SGHDT and CDR2 is YYEEEE. The CDR3 consists of 15 residues. The CDR3 DNA reads as TGTGCCAGCAGCTTACGGCGGGACGGCAATCAGCCCCAGCATTTT. It encodes CASSLRRDGNQPQHF.

The V and J genes are TRBV7-2 and TRBJ2-2; possible D gene TRBD2, 6 bases. CDR3 length: 15 amino acids. The V end was cut by 5 bases, the J end by 1 base, with 11 bases between. Germline V gene lookup returns CDR1 SGHTA and CDR2 FQGNSA. CDR3 loop: CASSADGRNTGELFF. The CDR3 DNA reads TGTGCCAGCAGCGCGGACGGGAGGAACACCGGGGAGCTGTTTTTT.

The V gene is TRBV7-9, the J gene TRBJ2-5, with 8 nucleotides matching TRBD2. V was pared by 5 bases and J by 2 bases, with 7 bases of the junction left unmatched. Germline V lookup: CDR1 SEHNR, CDR2 FQNEAQ (reference sequence). The CDR3 is made up of 15 amino acids. The CDR3 DNA is TGTGCCAGCAGCCAAGCCGGGGGGGGTCAAGAGACCCAGTACTTC. It codes for CASSQAGGGQETQYF.

This clone was counted between two and nine times. V gene TRBV27 combines with J gene TRBJ1-5; 7 positions agree with TRBD1. Per the germline V gene, CDR1 is MNHEY and CDR2 is SMNVEV (reference sequence). The length of the CDR3 is 15 residues. The J segment lost 0 bases and the V segment lost 6 bases, leaving 5 bases of the junction unmatched. For the CDR3, the DNA is TGTGCCAGCAGGAGCCAGGGGGTTAGCAATCAGCCCCAGCATTTT. Protein sequence: CASRSQGVSNQPQHF.

The rearrangement uses TRBV30 and TRBJ1-4; no firm D call. Germline assignment: CDR1 GTSNPN and CDR2 SVGIG (reference sequence). The CDR3 has 13 residues. V lost 2 bases, J lost 3 bases, and 7 bases lay in between. The CDR3: CAWSLQSNEKLFF. The CDR3 DNA reads TGTGCCTGGAGTCTACAGTCTAATGAAAAACTGTTTTTT.

This rearrangement joins TRBV5-1 to TRBJ2-5; a weak D match, TRBD1 (5 bases). Germline V gives CDR1 SGHRS, CDR2 YFSETQ. The CDR3 consists of 13 residues. V lost 4 bases to trimming and J lost 3 bases, with 10 bases between them. The CDR3 loop is CASSRAGKETQYF. CDR3 in DNA: TGCGCCAGCAGCCGGGCAGGGAAAGAGACCCAGTACTTC.

The CDR3 protein is CAWSVRGFYSYEQYF. CDR3 bases: TGTGCCTGGAGTGTACGGGGATTTTACTCCTACGAGCAGTACTTC. The chain recombines TRBV30 with TRBJ2-7, with D possibly being TRBD2 (5 bases). Germline V gene lookup returns CDR1 GTSNPN and CDR2 SVGIG (reference sequence). Trimming removed 0 bases from V and 0 bases from J, with 12 bases in between. CDR3 length equals 15 residues.

Notes on this clone: Mismatch with germline at one junction end may stem from a read error. This sequence joins TRBV11-2 and TRBJ1-2; 7 positions match TRBD1. CDR1 is SGHAT and CDR2 is FQNNGV in the germline V gene. CDR3 length: 15 amino acids. The CDR3 here is CASSLDWDRNYGYTF. In DNA, the CDR3 is TGTGCCAGCAGCCTAGACTGGGACAGAAACTATGGCTACACCTTC.

The rearrangement joins TRBV13 to TRBJ1-1; no reliable D call. Germline V gives CDR1 PRHDT, CDR2 FYEKMQ (reference sequence). The CDR3 is 11 residues long. The V gene lost 6 bases and the J gene lost 1 base, with 3 bases spanning the gap. The CDR3 nucleotides are TGTGCCAGCAGAAAGAACACTGAAGCTTTCTTT. As protein: CASRKNTEAFF.

J is TRBJ1-2 and V is TRBV6-5, with TRBD1 matching over 11 bases. V shed 6 bases, J shed 4 bases, and the junction held 4 bases outside the gene matches. CDR3 length: 14 amino acids. CDR1 is MNHEY, CDR2 SVGAGI, per germline. CDR3 in amino acids: CASSRTGGAYGYTF. CDR3 coding DNA: TGTGCCAGCAGCCGGACAGGGGGCGCCTATGGCTACACCTTC.

This clone appeared a few times. The chain links TRBV7-2 to TRBJ2-3; D is unresolved. This CDR3 has 14 amino acids. In germline, CDR1 is SGHTA, CDR2 FQGNSA. V dropped 1 base and J dropped 5 bases, with 10 bases sitting between them. CDR3 region: CASSLEGYGDTQYF. The DNA of the CDR3 is TGTGCCAGCAGCTTAGAAGGATACGGAGATACGCAGTATTTT.

V usage is TRBV30 and J usage is TRBJ1-5; D unresolved. The germline V gene encodes CDR1 GTSNPN and CDR2 SVGIG (reference sequence). Between the trimmed V and J ends, which lost 2 bases and 0 bases, there was a span of 2 bases. CDR3 length equals 12 residues. CDR3 sequence (DNA): TGTGCCTGGAGTTATAGCAATCAGCCCCAGCATTTT. Its translation: CAWSYSNQPQHF.

The chain employs TRBV5-1 and TRBJ1-1; 10 bases agree with TRBD1. The CDR3 is 18 residues long. Germline CDR1 reads SGHRS; CDR2 reads YFSETQ. V was pared by 1 base and J by 1 base, with 10 bases of the junction left unmatched. The CDR3 here is CASSLTGDRGLRNTEAFF. CDR3 DNA: TGCGCCAGCAGCTTGACTGGTGACAGGGGGCTAAGGAACACTGAAGCTTTCTTT.